This T cell receptor (beta chain) was profiled in a study of technical replicates of blood from several donors. Profiled with immunoSEQ multiplex PCR; TCRdb holds only in-frame clones, not every one. Of roughly 93,000 clones listed, 95% are singletons. Per the germline V gene, CDR1 is MNHNY and CDR2 is SVGAGI (reference sequence). The CDR3 extends over 13 amino acids. V dropped 5 bases and J dropped 4 bases, with 12 bases sitting between them. This receptor was obtained from a human donor in good health. Material for sequencing was T cells isolated from PBMCs. V is TRBV6-6 and J is TRBJ2-7; D is perhaps TRBD2 (5 bases). CDR3 sequence reads: CASSPSGGYEQYF. CDR3 DNA: TGTGCCAGCAGTCCCTCCGGAGGTTACGAGCAGTACTTC.